This TCR beta chain came from a study of blood T cell repertoires in COVID-19. Study overall: COVID-19 samples collected from the United States, Italy and Spain covered acute and convalescent phases. The analysed material was cDNA or gDNA that came from T cells, B-cell-depleted T cells, or PBMCs.

Trimming cost V 4 bases and J 5 bases; bases outside gene matches: 6. The CDR3 runs 15 residues. CDR1 SGHAT and CDR2 FQNNGV come from the germline V gene. Study processing details: The authors estimated nucleated cell counts from reference gene primer amplification. The data were produced by immunoSEQ multiplex PCR, yet TCRdb's version contains in-frame clones alone and is incomplete. The V and J calls and clone size were taken over from that table, and D and trimming were inferred from the DNA. The sample yields some 250,000 clones, around 82% seen once. The sequence was collected from a man aged 45 to 65 with active or convalescent COVID-19. The chain uses TRBV11-2 and TRBJ2-1, with 9 bases fitting TRBD2. Sequencing was carried out using peripheral blood. The CDR3: CASSYRLAVDNEQFF. CDR3 in DNA: TGTGCCAGCAGCTACCGACTAGCGGTGGACAATGAGCAGTTCTTC.